These T cell receptor beta chains were read from a single sample in a study of graft-versus-host responses after intestinal transplantation. Antigens for these TCRs are unknown. The data were produced by immunoSEQ multiplex PCR, yet TCRdb's version contains in-frame clones alone and is incomplete. The table includes roughly 90,000 clones, approximately 90% detected once. Material: unstimulated CD4+ T cells sorted from spleen or lymph node cells, obtained before transplant. The source of these receptors is a human donor who was the organ donor for an intestinal transplant. The CDR3 runs from the conserved cysteine through the conserved F or W. A D gene is named only where the DNA matches it firmly. Size is stated for part of the rows, as once, few or many counts, or as a class when the clone is expanded.

D,size,J,V,DNA,CDR3
TRBD1,NA,TRBJ1-5,TRBV25-1,TGTGCCAGCAGTGCGACAGGGCTTCAGCCCCAGCATTTT,CASSATGLQPQHF
TRBD2,few,TRBJ2-3,TRBV28,TGTGCCAGCAGTTCCGGGACTAGCGGGACAGATACGCAGTATTTT,CASSSGTSGTDTQYF
NA,NA,TRBJ1-4,TRBV9,TGTGCCAGCAGCGCGACAGCAACTAATGAAAAACTGTTTTTT,CASSATATNEKLFF
TRBD2,NA,TRBJ2-1,TRBV4-1,TGCGCCAGCAGCCAAGACCCGGGGAGAGCGGGGGCTTTCAATGAGCAGTTCTTC,CASSQDPGRAGAFNEQFF
NA,NA,TRBJ2-1,TRBV10-3,TGTGCCATCAGTGAGGCCCCGGAGTACAATGAGCAGTTCTTC,CAISEAPEYNEQFF
TRBD1,NA,TRBJ1-4,TRBV6-5,TGTGCCAGCAGCCTTACCGGGACAGGGAGAGAAAAACTGTTTTTT,CASSLTGTGREKLFF
NA,NA,TRBJ1-1,TRBV11-1,TGTGCCAGCGCCGAACTGATGAACACTGAAGCTTTCTTT,CASAELMNTEAFF
NA,NA,TRBJ2-7,TRBV29-1,TGCAGCGTTGGTTCGGGGTTTCACTACGAGCAGTACTTC,CSVGSGFHYEQYF
TRBD1,NA,TRBJ2-7,TRBV13,TGTGCCAGCAGCTCACATGACAGGGATGTTTCCTACGAGCAGTACTTC,CASSSHDRDVSYEQYF
TRBD2,NA,TRBJ2-5,TRBV7-3,TGTGCCAGCAGCTCGCGGGGGGGGGAAGAGACCCAGTACTTC,CASSSRGGEETQYF
TRBD1,NA,TRBJ1-5,TRBV19,TGTGCCAGTAATCCAGGGGGTAGATCGGGCAATCAGCCCCAGCATTTT,CASNPGGRSGNQPQHF
NA,NA,TRBJ2-3,TRBV28,TGTGCCAGCAGTACCGGGACAAAAGATACGCAGTATTTT,CASSTGTKDTQYF
TRBD1,NA,TRBJ2-7,TRBV12-5,TGTGCTAGTGGTTTGGTTCGGACTGACAGGGTCTACGAGCAGTACTTC,CASGLVRTDRVYEQYF
TRBD1,NA,TRBJ2-4,TRBV27,TGTGCCAGCAGTATCGGACAGGGGCTATCCAAAAACATTCAGTACTTC,CASSIGQGLSKNIQYF
TRBD1,once,TRBJ2-7,TRBV10-2,TGCGCCAGCAGCGGGGACAGCGCCTTATACGAGCAGTACTTC,CASSGDSALYEQYF